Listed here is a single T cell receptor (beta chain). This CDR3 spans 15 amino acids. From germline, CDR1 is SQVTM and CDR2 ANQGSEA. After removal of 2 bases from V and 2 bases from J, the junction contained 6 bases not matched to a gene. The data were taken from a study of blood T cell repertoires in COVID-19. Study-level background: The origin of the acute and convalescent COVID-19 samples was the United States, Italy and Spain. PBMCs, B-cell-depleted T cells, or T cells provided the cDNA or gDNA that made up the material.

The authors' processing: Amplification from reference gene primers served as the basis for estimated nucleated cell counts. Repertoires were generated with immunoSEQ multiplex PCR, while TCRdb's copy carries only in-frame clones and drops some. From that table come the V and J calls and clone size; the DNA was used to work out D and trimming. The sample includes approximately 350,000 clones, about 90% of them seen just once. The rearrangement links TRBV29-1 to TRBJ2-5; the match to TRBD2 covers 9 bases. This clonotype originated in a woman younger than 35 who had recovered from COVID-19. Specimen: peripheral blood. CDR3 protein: CSVEPRLAAQETQYF. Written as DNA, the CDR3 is TGCAGCGTTGAACCCCGACTAGCGGCACAAGAGACCCAGTACTTC. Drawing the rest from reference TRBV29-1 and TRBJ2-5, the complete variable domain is SAVISQKPSRDICQRGTSLTIQCQVDSQVTMMFWYRQQPGQSLTLIATANQGSEATYESGFVIDKFPISRPNLTFSTLTVSNMSPEDSSIYLCSVEPRLAAQETQYFGPGTRLLVL.